A selection of T cell receptor beta chains follows, all from one sample in a study of esophageal squamous cell carcinoma under preoperative chemotherapy. Via MiXCR, TCRdb re-called the PCR reads, giving one row per CDR3 protein. The table shows around 19,000 distinct CDR3 sequences, with around 42% occurring only once. The biological material was taken from a patient given preoperative chemotherapy. The receptors shown here come from a human donor with esophageal squamous cell carcinoma. The donor label of this sample is uncertain. Each CDR3 is given with its conserved first and last residue. The D gene is left open where the match is weak. Rows may omit the clone size; those that give it use once, few, many or a size class.

V gene	J gene	D gene	clone size	CDR3 protein	CDR3 DNA
TRBV11-1	TRBJ2-3	.	.	CASSRQYEDTQYF	TGTGCCAGCAGCCGACAATATGAGGATACGCAGTATTTT
TRBV7-3	TRBJ2-3	.	.	CASSFDNTDTQYF	TGTGCCAGCAGCTTCGACAACACAGATACGCAGTATTTT
TRBV7-9	TRBJ2-3	TRBD2	.	CASSQLAGELSSTDTQYF	TGTGCCAGCAGCCAATTAGCGGGAGAGCTTTCTAGCACAGATACGCAGTATTTT
TRBV12-3/TRBV12-4	TRBJ2-3	TRBD2	medium-sized	CASTSSGEGTDTQYF	TGTGCCAGCACCTCTAGCGGGGAGGGCACAGATACGCAGTATTTT
TRBV7-6	TRBJ2-1	.	.	CASSLSTGTLYNEQFF	TGTGCCAGCAGCTTATCAACCGGGACACTTTACAATGAGCAGTTCTTC
TRBV7-8	TRBJ2-7	TRBD2	few	CASSYLAGGPYEQYF	TGTGCCAGCAGCTATTTAGCGGGAGGGCCCTACGAGCAGTACTTC
TRBV5-5	TRBJ2-3	.	.	CASSLGSDTQYF	TGTGCCAGCAGCTTGGGGTCAGATACGCAGTATTTT
TRBV11-1	TRBJ2-1	.	once	CASSQRKDYNEQFF	TGTGCCAGCAGTCAGAGGAAGGATTACAATGAGCAGTTCTTC
TRBV27	TRBJ2-7	.	.	CASSLSTSRSQRREQYF	TGTGCCAGCAGTTTATCTACAAGCCGTTCACAGAGGCGCGAGCAGTACTTC
TRBV7-3	TRBJ2-1	TRBD2	many	CASSPGLAGVQQFF	TGTGCCAGCAGCCCCGGACTAGCGGGAGTCCAGCAGTTCTTC
TRBV7-8	TRBJ2-3	.	.	CASERAALGDTQYF	TGTGCCAGTGAGCGGGCTGCGCTGGGAGATACGCAGTATTTT
TRBV7-3	TRBJ2-3	.	few	CASSPAGVTDTQYF	TGTGCCAGCAGCCCAGCGGGCGTCACAGATACGCAGTATTTT
TRBV12-5	TRBJ2-1	TRBD1	.	CATADRYNEQFF	TGTGCTACCGCGGACAGGTACAATGAGCAGTTCTTC
TRBV6-6	TRBJ2-1	.	medium-sized	CASRGGGLMEQFF	TGTGCCAGCAGGGGCGGGGGCCTCATGGAGCAGTTCTTC
TRBV7-2	TRBJ2-3	.	.	CASSLARAGTQYF	TGTGCCAGCAGCTTAGCGAGGGCCGGTACGCAGTATTTT
TRBV7-3	TRBJ2-3	TRBD2	.	CASSAASGAKDIQYF	TGTGCCAGCAGCGCGGCGAGCGGGGCCAAAGACATTCAGTATTTT
TRBV7-8	TRBJ2-7	TRBD2	.	CASSLATLAPSYEQYF	TGTGCCAGCAGCTTAGCCACACTAGCGCCCTCCTACGAGCAGTACTTC
TRBV12-3/TRBV12-4	TRBJ2-7	.	.	CASSSEGLEQYF	TGTGCCAGCAGTTCCGAGGGTCTCGAGCAGTACTTC
TRBV4-1	TRBJ2-1	TRBD2	few	CASSPGLAGVHTYNEQFF	TGCGCCAGCAGCCCGGGACTAGCGGGAGTCCACACCTACAATGAGCAGTTCTTC
TRBV7-2	TRBJ2-1	TRBD2	few	CASSLGLAGGWGQFF	TGTGCCAGCAGCTTAGGACTAGCGGGTGGATGGGGGCAGTTCTTC
TRBV7-3	TRBJ2-3	.	.	CASSLNPSADTQYF	TGTGCCAGCAGCTTAAACCCCTCGGCAGATACGCAGTATTTT
TRBV6-5	TRBJ2-7	TRBD1	.	CASSYWTGALNEQYF	TGTGCCAGCAGTTACTGGACAGGGGCCCTCAATGAGCAGTACTTC
TRBV7-6	TRBJ2-3	.	medium-sized	CASSLITGQGTQYF	TGTGCCAGCAGCTTAATAACAGGGCAGGGTACGCAGTATTTT
TRBV7-9	TRBJ1-2	TRBD1	many	CASSNGTGAPNGYTF	TGTGCCAGCAGTAATGGGACAGGGGCGCCCAATGGCTACACCTTC
TRBV24-1	TRBJ2-4	.	.	CATSAAAGGRNQDIQYF	TGTGCCACCAGTGCGGCCGCCGGGGGACGTAACCAAGACATTCAGTACTTC
TRBV12-3/TRBV12-4	TRBJ2-3	.	few	CASGDGGADTQYF	TGTGCCAGCGGCGATGGGGGCGCAGATACGCAGTATTTT
TRBV6-5	TRBJ1-1	.	.	CASSYQGGTEAFF	TGTGCCAGCAGTTATCAGGGTGGCACTGAAGCTTTCTTT
TRBV27	TRBJ1-1	.	many	CASTRGPGNTEAFF	TGTGCCAGCACCAGAGGACCTGGAAACACTGAAGCTTTCTTT
TRBV12-3/TRBV12-4	TRBJ1-2	.	.	CASSLRGNGYTF	TGTGCCAGCAGTTTGCGAGGGAATGGCTACACCTTC
TRBV12-3/TRBV12-4	TRBJ1-6	.	.	CASRATSRGPKGSPLHF	TGTGCCAGCAGGGCCACATCTCGGGGACCTAAAGGGTCACCCCTCCACTTT
TRBV6-2/TRBV6-3	TRBJ2-2	.	.	CASSPAISTDAQFF	TGTGCCAGCAGTCCGGCTATCAGCACCGATGCGCAGTTTTTT
TRBV6-1	TRBJ2-5	TRBD1	.	CASSDIQGFQETQYF	TGTGCCAGCAGTGACATACAGGGGTTCCAAGAGACCCAGTACTTC
TRBV24-1	TRBJ2-3	TRBD1	.	CATSEYRGGTDTQYF	TGTGCCACCAGTGAGTACAGGGGTGGCACAGATACGCAGTATTTT
TRBV27	TRBJ2-4	TRBD2	.	CASSPLLAGVNEQYF	TGTGCCAGCAGCCCTTTACTAGCGGGAGTCAATGAGCAGTACTTC
TRBV29-1	TRBJ2-1	.	.	CSVGGGGAYNEQFF	TGCAGCGTTGGAGGGGGGGGAGCCTACAATGAGCAGTTCTTC
TRBV27	TRBJ2-1	TRBD2	.	CASSLGGLAGGYNEQFF	TGTGCCAGCAGTTTGGGGGGCCTAGCGGGGGGCTACAATGAGCAGTTCTTC
TRBV7-2	TRBJ2-7	.	.	CASSAGLLSYEQYF	TGTGCCAGCAGCGCCGGACTCCTCTCCTACGAGCAGTACTTC
TRBV7-3	TRBJ2-3	.	few	CASSPGASTDTQYF	TGTGCCAGCAGCCCCGGGGCTAGCACAGATACGCAGTATTTT
TRBV12-3/TRBV12-4	TRBJ2-4	.	.	CASRFEGRWAKDTQYF	TGTGCCAGCAGGTTCGAGGGGCGGTGGGCCAAAGACACGCAGTACTTC
TRBV12-3/TRBV12-4	TRBJ2-5	.	.	CASSQRRGGEALYF	TGTGCCAGCAGTCAACGCAGGGGGGGAGAGGCCCTGTATTTC
TRBV5-8	TRBJ2-2	.	few	CASSSDPGAVTGELFF	TGTGCCAGCAGCTCGGACCCGGGAGCAGTCACCGGGGAGCTGTTTTTT
TRBV7-8	TRBJ2-2	.	many	CASSPRTGGNTGELFF	TGTGCCAGCAGCCCAAGGACCGGGGGGAACACCGGGGAGCTGTTTTTT
TRBV7-2	TRBJ2-4	.	.	CASSLAGSAINLDKEIQYF	TGTGCCAGCAGCTTAGCAGGGTCGGCGATTAATCTAGACAAAGAGATTCAGTACTTC
TRBV24-1	TRBJ2-5	.	.	CATSDPGLRPETQYF	TGTGCCACCAGTGATCCGGGATTAAGACCAGAGACCCAGTACTTC
TRBV27	TRBJ2-7	TRBD2	once	CASSLSLAGYEQYF	TGTGCCAGCAGTTTGTCCCTAGCGGGTTACGAGCAGTACTTC
TRBV11-2	TRBJ2-1	TRBD1	.	CASSTTGTGANEQFF	TGTGCCAGCAGCACTACCGGGACAGGGGCCAATGAGCAGTTCTTC